One sample yielded the 32 T cell receptor beta chains listed below, sequenced in a study of shared clonotypes between healthy human individuals. The assay was immunoSEQ multiplex PCR, and TCRdb's table has in-frame clones only and misses some. Counted here are around 600,000 clones, around 97% occurring once; the ten biggest clones make up about 0.057%. Input material: naive CD4+ T cells sorted from blood. As to subset: CD45RA+ positively selected. The origin of the receptors is a woman between 25 and 40 years old in good health.

This chain connects TRBV19 to TRBJ2-7, with D possibly being TRBD1 (6 bases). V was shortened by 4 bases and J by 2 bases, with 12 bases between the two germline ends. This CDR3 is 14 amino acids long. The germline CDR1 and CDR2 sequences are LNHDA and SQIVND (reference sequence). The CDR3 DNA sequence: TGTGCCAGTAGTACACCGGGACAACCCTACGAGCAGTACTTC. This encodes CASSTPGQPYEQYF.

With regard to this clone: Compared with germline, one end of the junction differs, possibly owing to a read error. The chain joins TRBV4-2 to TRBJ1-1; D perhaps matches TRBD1 (6 bases). Germline assignment: CDR1 LGHNA and CDR2 YNFKEQ. The CDR3 extends over 15 amino acids. CDR3 nucleotide sequence: TGTGCCAGCACCCAAACCGGACAGCGTAATACTGAAGCTTTCTTT. Its protein is CASTQTGQRNTEAFF.

The chain has TRBV5-1 and TRBJ2-7, with 8 bases that match TRBD2. This CDR3 has 15 amino acids. Germline V gene sequence: CDR1 SGHRS, CDR2 YFSETQ. With V trimmed by 4 bases and J by 1 base, 7 bases remained unmatched. CDR3 sequence: CASSQVAGGSYEQYF. The CDR3 nucleotides are TGCGCCAGCAGCCAGGTGGCGGGGGGATCCTACGAGCAGTACTTC. Complete variable domain (other parts from reference TRBV5-1 and TRBJ2-7): KAGVTQTPRYLIKTRGQQVTLSCSPISGHRSVSWYQQTPGQGLQFLFEYFSETQRNKGNFPGRFSGRQFSNSRSEMNVSTLELGDSALYLCASSQVAGGSYEQYFGPGTRLTVT.

The chain couples TRBV6-5 to TRBJ2-2; D gene ambiguous. Germline V gene lookup returns CDR1 MNHEY and CDR2 SVGAGI. The CDR3 is made up of 13 amino acids. V gave up 7 bases and J gave up 7 bases, with 13 bases separating them. CDR3 bases: TGTGCCAGCACCCCCGTCGGCGGCGGGGAGCTGTTTTTT. This translates into CASTPVGGGELFF.

This chain uses TRBV25-1 with TRBJ2-2; D possibly matches TRBD1 or TRBD2 (5 bases each). The CDR3 runs 16 residues. Germline CDR1 and CDR2: MGHDK and SYGVNS. Trimming pared 2 bases from V and 4 bases from J, leaving 14 bases between. The CDR3 DNA follows: TGTGCCAGCAGTGAAGTACGGGGCTTCGGCACCGGGGAGCTGTTTTTT. Translation gives CASSEVRGFGTGELFF.

The V gene is TRBV5-1, the J gene TRBJ1-4; 7 bases line up with TRBD1. V trimming: 0 bases; J trimming: 4 bases; junction bases outside the gene matches: 3. CDR3 length: 15 residues. Germline CDR1 and CDR2: SGHRS and YFSETQ. The CDR3 spells CASSLGGQINEKLFF. The DNA for the CDR3 is TGCGCCAGCAGCTTGGGGGGACAGATTAATGAAAAACTGTTTTTT. The whole variable domain, filled in from reference TRBV5-1 and TRBJ1-4, reads KAGVTQTPRYLIKTRGQQVTLSCSPISGHRSVSWYQQTPGQGLQFLFEYFSETQRNKGNFPGRFSGRQFSNSRSEMNVSTLELGDSALYLCASSLGGQINEKLFFGSGTQLSVL.

J is TRBJ2-1 and V is TRBV7-2; perhaps D is TRBD1 or TRBD2 (7 bases each). V shed 5 bases and J shed 7 bases, with 15 bases lying between them. The CDR3 extends over 14 amino acids. In germline, CDR1 is SGHTA, CDR2 FQGNSA. The CDR3 nucleotides are TGTGCCAGCAGCCTCAGGGGGGGCGCTAATGAGCAGTTCTTC. This sequence encodes CASSLRGGANEQFF.

This clone was picked up one time. The gene calls are TRBV4-1 and TRBJ1-2; D remains ambiguous. In germline, CDR1 is MGHRA, CDR2 YSYEKL. This CDR3 spans 14 amino acids. Trimming pared 0 bases from V and 8 bases from J, leaving 13 bases between. The DNA of the CDR3 is TGCGCCAGCAGCCAAGATCGGCGGCCGGGGGGCTACACCTTC. Protein product: CASSQDRRPGGYTF.

The rearrangement uses TRBV19 and TRBJ2-1, with 8 positions matching TRBD2. Trimming at V came to 2 bases and at J to 4 bases, leaving 4 bases not matched to a gene. The CDR3 is 15 amino acids. The V gene's germline CDR1 is LNHDA and CDR2 SQIVND (reference sequence). The CDR3 DNA is TGTGCCAGTAGTATACCTAGCGGGCCTTACAATGAGCAGTTCTTC. Protein product: CASSIPSGPYNEQFF.

This chain connects TRBV19 to TRBJ2-3; 7 nucleotides align to TRBD2. The CDR3 has 14 residues. Losses at the gene ends were 6 bases for V and 4 bases for J; bases not matched to a gene: 7. Germline lookup yields CDR1 LNHDA and CDR2 SQIVND (reference sequence). The CDR3 DNA sequence: TGTGCCAGTAGACTGACTAGCTGGGCAGATACGCAGTATTTT. As protein: CASRLTSWADTQYF.

This chain joins TRBV2 and TRBJ1-1, with D perhaps TRBD1 (5 bases). Germline CDR1 and CDR2: SNHLY and FYNNEI. This CDR3 has 12 residues. Trimming pared 6 bases from V and 6 bases from J, leaving 11 bases between. CDR3 bases: TGTGCCAGCAGGAATGACAGACCTGAAGCTTTCTTT. It encodes CASRNDRPEAFF.

This chain's CDR3 is CASSPDRSEQYF. The CDR3 bases are TGTGCCAGCAGCCCCGACCGCTCCGAGCAGTACTTC. V is TRBV11-2 and J is TRBJ2-7; no firm D call. V was pared by 5 bases and J by 6 bases, with 11 bases between. This CDR3 has 12 amino acids. CDR1 is SGHAT and CDR2 is FQNNGV in the germline V gene.

This clone showed up just once. The V call is TRBV28, the J call TRBJ1-3; D is possibly TRBD1 (5 bases). V dropped 4 bases and J dropped 4 bases, with 14 bases sitting between them. The CDR3 contains 15 residues. Germline V lookup: CDR1 MDHEN, CDR2 SYDVKM. As DNA, the CDR3 is TGTGCCAGCAGTTACGAGGGGAAGAGAGGAAACACCATATATTTT. Its protein is CASSYEGKRGNTIYF.

The chain employs TRBV7-2 and TRBJ2-1; D might be TRBD2 (5 bases). The V end was cut by 8 bases, the J end by 0 bases, with 11 bases between. CDR3 length equals 14 residues. Germline CDR1 SGHTA, CDR2 FQGNSA. CDR3 residues: CASGAVSSYNEQFF. For the CDR3, the DNA is TGTGCCAGCGGAGCGGTCAGCTCCTACAATGAGCAGTTCTTC.

The genes are TRBV29-1 and TRBJ2-1; D perhaps matches TRBD2 (6 bases). V was cut by 5 bases and J by 8 bases, with 10 bases left in between. Germline CDR1 SQVTM, CDR2 ANQGSEA. CDR3 length: 11 residues. The CDR3 protein is CSVLAWDEQFF. As DNA, the CDR3 is TGCAGCGTTCTAGCGTGGGATGAGCAGTTCTTC.

The rearrangement uses TRBV5-4 and TRBJ1-1; weak D call: TRBD1 (6 bases). The CDR3 spans 14 residues. Germline lookup yields CDR1 SGHNT and CDR2 YYREEE (reference sequence). V was clipped by 4 bases and J by 8 bases, with 18 bases between them. The CDR3 sequence: CASSPRSGEWEAFF. DNA of the CDR3: TGTGCCAGCAGCCCCCGGTCAGGGGAGTGGGAAGCTTTCTTT.

The rearrangement uses TRBV6-5 and TRBJ2-7; D remains ambiguous. This CDR3 has 15 residues. The V and J ends lost 4 bases and 0 bases respectively, with 13 bases between them. CDR1 is MNHEY, CDR2 SVGAGI, per germline. The CDR3 loop is CASSSIPTSSYEQYF. The CDR3 DNA is TGTGCCAGCAGTTCGATACCAACAAGCTCCTACGAGCAGTACTTC.

The chain uses TRBV6-1 and TRBJ2-3, with 8 bases lining up with TRBD2. The V gene end was trimmed by 8 bases and the J gene end by 1 base; junction bases not matched to a gene: 2. The CDR3 extends over 13 amino acids. From germline, CDR1 is MNHNS and CDR2 SASEGT. DNA of the CDR3: TGTGCCAGCCAGACTAGCGGCACAGATACGCAGTATTTT. It is translated as CASQTSGTDTQYF.

The rearrangement uses TRBV5-1 and TRBJ1-2; D is possibly TRBD1 (5 bases). Trimming shortened V by 3 bases and J by 8 bases, and 14 bases separated the two germline ends. The CDR3 is 13 residues long. CDR1 and CDR2 (germline): SGHRS, YFSETQ. Written as DNA, the CDR3 is TGCGCCAGCAGCTGGGGACCGCCGCGGGGCTACACCTTC. It yields the protein CASSWGPPRGYTF. Based on the CDR3 plus reference TRBV5-1 and TRBJ1-2, the full variable domain is KAGVTQTPRYLIKTRGQQVTLSCSPISGHRSVSWYQQTPGQGLQFLFEYFSETQRNKGNFPGRFSGRQFSNSRSEMNVSTLELGDSALYLCASSWGPPRGYTFGSGTRLTVV.

The table lists this clone with a few counts. V usage is TRBV27 and J usage is TRBJ2-7; no clear D. This CDR3 is 15 amino acids long. CDR1 and CDR2 from the germline V gene are MNHEY and SMNVEV (reference sequence). V was shortened by 5 bases and J by 7 bases, with 21 bases between the two germline ends. The CDR3 region is CASSPRPRPVVEQYF. CDR3 nucleotide sequence: TGTGCCAGCAGTCCCCGGCCGCGACCGGTTGTTGAGCAGTACTTC.

J is TRBJ2-5 and V is TRBV27; no firm D call. The V end lost 5 bases, the J end lost 0 bases, and 4 bases lay between the germline ends. The CDR3 runs to 12 residues. Germline V gene data show CDR1 as MNHEY and CDR2 as SMNVEV (reference sequence). CDR3 DNA: TGTGCCAGCAGTGGCAACCAAGAGACCCAGTACTTC. This sequence encodes CASSGNQETQYF.

The chain couples TRBV5-1 to TRBJ1-3; 7 bases agree with TRBD1. After removal of 4 bases from V and 2 bases from J, the junction contained 6 bases not matched to a gene. There are 15 residues in the CDR3. CDR1 and CDR2 from the germline V gene are SGHRS and YFSETQ. CDR3 sequence reads: CASSIDRVTGNTIYF. The DNA of the CDR3 is TGCGCCAGCAGCATAGACAGGGTTACTGGAAACACCATATATTTT.

This clone was seen once. This chain joins TRBV15 and TRBJ1-4; D is unclear. From germline, CDR1 is LNHNV and CDR2 YYDKDF (reference sequence). The V gene lost 0 bases and the J gene lost 2 bases, with 4 bases spanning the gap. The CDR3 loop spans 14 amino acids. The CDR3 nucleotides read TGTGCCACCAGCAGAGACCAGACTAATGAAAAACTGTTTTTT. This codes for CATSRDQTNEKLFF. Looking up the rest from reference TRBV15 and TRBJ1-4 gives the full variable domain: DAMVIQNPRYQVTQFGKPVTLSCSQTLNHNVMYWYQQKSSQAPKLLFHYYDKDFNNEADTPDNFQSRRPNTSFCFLDIRSPGLGDTAMYLCATSRDQTNEKLFFGSGTQLSVL.

The chain carries TRBV25-1 and TRBJ2-2; the match to TRBD2 covers 14 bases. With V trimmed by 5 bases and J by 1 base, 3 bases remained unmatched. CDR1 and CDR2 (germline): MGHDK, SYGVNS. The CDR3 length is 17 residues. CDR3 loop: CASSRLAGGLNTGELFF. CDR3 DNA: TGTGCCAGCAGTCGACTAGCGGGAGGGTTGAACACCGGGGAGCTGTTTTTT.

The V call is TRBV6-1, the J call TRBJ1-1; no definite D call. There are 16 residues in the CDR3. Germline V gene data show CDR1 as MNHNS and CDR2 as SASEGT. V was cut by 4 bases and J by 1 base, with 16 bases left in between. This CDR3 is CASSAPAAARNTEAFF. Here the CDR3 DNA reads TGTGCCAGCAGTGCACCCGCGGCCGCCAGGAACACTGAAGCTTTCTTT.

The chain joins TRBV28 to TRBJ1-3; D not certain. This CDR3 spans 16 amino acids. V lost 3 bases and J 2 bases, leaving 14 bases between the germline ends. Germline lookup yields CDR1 MDHEN and CDR2 SYDVKM. The CDR3 nucleotides read TGTGCCAGCAGTTTGTCAGGCAGGCTACCTGGAAACACCATATATTTT. Its translation: CASSLSGRLPGNTIYF.

This sequence joins TRBV28 and TRBJ1-1; TRBD1 might be the D (6 bases). CDR1 and CDR2 from the germline V gene are MDHEN and SYDVKM. V lost 7 bases and J 3 bases, leaving 12 bases between the germline ends. The CDR3 loop spans 13 amino acids. In nucleotides, the CDR3 is TGTGCCAGCACAGGGGTCGGAGACACTGAAGCTTTCTTT. This gives the protein CASTGVGDTEAFF.

This rearrangement joins TRBV4-2 to TRBJ2-1; D is ambiguous. CDR3 length: 13 residues. Looked up from germline, CDR1 is LGHNA and CDR2 is YNFKEQ. V was pared by 5 bases and J by 6 bases, with 11 bases between. The DNA of the CDR3 is TGTGCCAGCAGCGGCCGACTCGCCAATGAGCAGTTCTTC. Translated: CASSGRLANEQFF.

This chain connects TRBV11-2 to TRBJ2-7; D is unresolved. The V gene's germline CDR1 is SGHAT and CDR2 FQNNGV. CDR3 length: 13 residues. Between the trimmed V and J ends, which lost 4 bases and 5 bases, there was a span of 12 bases. The CDR3 region is CASSSYLYNEQYF. The CDR3, as DNA: TGTGCCAGCAGCTCCTACTTATATAACGAGCAGTACTTC.

V usage is TRBV30 and J usage is TRBJ1-1, with D perhaps matching TRBD1 (6 bases). Germline V gene data show CDR1 as GTSNPN and CDR2 as SVGIG (reference sequence). The CDR3 covers 14 residues. V was cut by 1 base and J by 3 bases, with 12 bases left in between. The CDR3 is CAWSGGQLYTEAFF. Written as DNA, the CDR3 is TGTGCCTGGAGTGGAGGACAGCTTTACACTGAAGCTTTCTTT.

This clone was counted once. This chain connects TRBV15 to TRBJ2-5; D is ambiguous. Germline-derived CDR1 and CDR2 are LNHNV and YYDKDF (reference sequence). The CDR3 covers 15 residues. Trimming shortened V by 0 bases and J by 0 bases, and 8 bases separated the two germline ends. The CDR3 protein is CATSRDRSDQETQYF. In DNA form, the CDR3 reads TGTGCCACCAGCAGAGATCGTAGTGACCAAGAGACCCAGTACTTC.

This chain uses TRBV7-3 with TRBJ1-2; D might be TRBD1 (6 bases). Germline CDR1 is SGHTA and CDR2 is FQGTGA. There are 17 residues in the CDR3. Trimming removed 1 base from V and 6 bases from J, with 21 bases in between. CDR3 bases: TGTGCCAGCAGCTTAAGAGGAGGGGGGACAACCACTCATGGCTACACCTTC. Its translation is CASSLRGGGTTTHGYTF.